The T cell receptor (beta chain) under discussion was sequenced for a study of T cell clonotyping in hematopoietic cell transplantation. Notes on the study in general: After transplant, recipient diversity fell while pathologically expanded clonotypes grew through day 180. Broader posttransplant TCR repertoire diversity was predicted by graft donor and pretransplant recipient Inverse Simpson Index values. Few recipient clonotypes overlapped donors; over 97% were de novo at given depth. No sorting was done, leaving CD4 and CD8 contributions mixed.

Germline values: CDR1 MNHEY, CDR2 SMNVEV (reference sequence). Trimming took off 6 bases at V and 4 bases at J, with 3 bases between the two ends. The CDR3 is 10 residues long. Sequencing was performed with immunoSEQ multiplex PCR; in TCRdb, only in-frame clones are kept and a portion is missing. The repertoire holds 15,000 to 20,000 clones, with 80% to 90% as singletons. To note about this clone: As yet, its antigen is unknown.

The receptor comes from a woman in her forties in good health. Some clones in this sample may be carry-over from other donors' samples. The chain links TRBV27 to TRBJ2-5; no clear D gene. The specimen sequenced was peripheral blood mononuclear cells. The CDR3 protein is CASSPETQYF. CDR3 in DNA: TGTGCCAGCAGCCCAGAGACCCAGTACTTC.